This T cell receptor (beta chain) was captured by sequencing in a study of blood T cells in healthy people across ages. Study results and caveats: Significant beta diversity loss was already apparent by age around 40, declining roughly linearly.

This CDR3 spans 14 amino acids. Germline assignment: CDR1 SGHTA and CDR2 FQGNSA. The V end was cut by 8 bases, the J end by 6 bases, with 18 bases between. About this clonotype itself: What it recognizes is unknown.

Together with a sample-barcoded 5' primer, a J-beta primer mix was included in a second PCR lasting about 7 to 12 cycles. Via MiXCR, TCRdb re-called the 5' RACE reads, giving one row per CDR3 protein. The sample holds fewer than 900,000 distinct CDR3 sequences, 45% to 50% seen once. The gene calls are TRBV7-2 and TRBJ2-3; no clear D gene. The sequence was collected from a woman in her fifties or sixties in good health. Material for sequencing was blood. This chain's CDR3 is CASAPPPAGDTQYF. In nucleotides, the CDR3 is TGTGCCAGCGCGCCGCCCCCGGCCGGGGATACGCAGTATTTT.